The present T cell receptor (beta chain) was sequenced within a study of beta chain features in type 1 diabetes. Study results and caveats: Naive, central memory and Treg TCRB repertoires seemed to resemble each other more closely in patients than they did in healthy donors. Patients and controls would share equally any PCR tilt toward shorter templates. Over-representation of high TCR-expressing cells was a possible consequence of cDNA sequencing.

Germline trimming cut 6 bases from V and 0 bases from J; bases unmatched to any gene: 3. From germline, CDR1 is SNHLY and CDR2 FYNNEI. The length of the CDR3 is 15 residues. This clone was counted only a few times. Its antigen remains unidentified. Based on CD45RO/CCR7/CD25/CD127/CD95/CD27, CD4+ regulatory, stem cell-like memory, naive and central memory cells were sorted. Expressed TCRB transcripts got sequenced, as all isolated RNA was reverse transcribed. Generated by immunoSEQ multiplex PCR, the TCRdb table keeps only in-frame clones and is missing some. The table has 140,000 or so clones, less than 11% seen once; the top ten hold 1.3%.

Sample: naive CD4+ T cells from blood. This TCR came from a young man in good health. The genes are TRBV2 and TRBJ2-3; 10 nucleotides agree with TRBD2. CDR3: CASRGTSASTDTQYF. CDR3 DNA: TGTGCCAGCAGGGGGACTAGCGCTAGCACAGATACGCAGTATTTT.